The 8 T cell receptor beta chains below come from one sample, sequenced in a study of OX40 agonist ivuxolimab in advanced cancers. The data were produced by immunoSEQ multiplex PCR, yet TCRdb's version contains in-frame clones alone and is incomplete. The table shows around 50,000 clones, with 65% to 85% occurring only once. Here the sequenced sample was CD4+ or CD8+ T cells sorted from blood, taken in a trial of the OX40 agonist ivuxolimab. The receptors were gathered from an adult with an advanced solid tumor such as melanoma, head and neck, liver or kidney cancer.

V usage is TRBV18 and J usage is TRBJ2-1, with 10 bases that match TRBD2. The ends lost 3 bases at V and 3 bases at J; junction bases unmatched: 2. The germline V gene has CDR1 KGHSH and CDR2 LQKENI. The CDR3 spans 15 residues. In DNA, the CDR3 is TGTGCCAGCTCACCGTCTAGCGGGAGCTACAATGAGCAGTTCTTC. Its protein product is CASSPSSGSYNEQFF.

The rearrangement uses TRBV7-9 and TRBJ2-3, with 11 bases identical to TRBD2. Losses at the gene ends were 5 bases for V and 6 bases for J; bases not matched to a gene: 16. CDR3 size: 18 residues. Germline assignment: CDR1 SEHNR and CDR2 FQNEAQ (reference sequence). CDR3: CASSRGASGRPRRDTQYF. The CDR3 nucleotides are TGTGCCAGCAGCCGCGGGGCTAGCGGGAGGCCTCGGCGTGATACGCAGTATTTT.

V and J are TRBV25-1 and TRBJ2-6; D is perhaps TRBD2 (7 bases). This CDR3 spans 18 amino acids. With 4 bases removed from V and 0 bases from J, the gap between germline ends came to 16 bases. Germline loops: CDR1 MGHDK, CDR2 SYGVNS. For the CDR3, the DNA is TGTGCCAGCAGTGTCCCCGGGGAGGGGGTCTCTGGGGCCAACGTCCTGACTTTC. Protein: CASSVPGEGVSGANVLTF.

A few counts support this clone. The CDR3 reads CASSVEGTPGGETQYF. In nucleotides, the CDR3 is TGTGCCAGCAGCGTAGAGGGGACTCCAGGGGGAGAGACCCAGTACTTC. The rearrangement joins TRBV9 to TRBJ2-5; possibly TRBD1 for D (7 bases). The V end was cut by 0 bases, the J end by 4 bases, with 16 bases between. The germline V gene has CDR1 SGDLS and CDR2 YYNGEE. This CDR3 spans 16 amino acids.

The sample holds one count of this clone. J is TRBJ2-5 and V is TRBV27; 16 nucleotides line up with TRBD2. Per germline, CDR1 MNHEY and CDR2 SMNVEV (reference sequence). The CDR3 totals 16 residues. Trimming at V came to 6 bases and at J to 7 bases, leaving 8 bases not matched to a gene. The CDR3: CASRGLAGGMGLTQYF. CDR3 coding DNA: TGTGCCAGCAGGGGACTAGCGGGAGGGATGGGTTTGACCCAGTACTTC.

The chain recombines TRBV7-9 with TRBJ2-7; a possible D gene is TRBD1 (6 bases). The CDR3 runs 15 residues. The V gene's germline CDR1 is SEHNR and CDR2 FQNEAQ (reference sequence). With 1 base removed from V and 3 bases from J, the gap between germline ends came to 13 bases. CDR3 region: CASSLGGGQVYEQYF. The CDR3 coding sequence is TGTGCCAGCAGCTTAGGAGGGGGACAAGTCTACGAGCAGTACTTC.

The rearrangement links TRBV5-1 to TRBJ2-7; 8 nucleotides agree with TRBD1. Looked up from germline, CDR1 is SGHRS and CDR2 is YFSETQ. This CDR3 is 13 amino acids long. Trimming removed 4 bases from V and 7 bases from J; junction bases left unmatched: 7. The CDR3 DNA follows: TGCGCCAGCAGCCCGACAGGGACAGGAGAGCAGTACTTC. This codes for CASSPTGTGEQYF. Full variable domain (rest looked up from reference TRBV5-1 and TRBJ2-7): KAGVTQTPRYLIKTRGQQVTLSCSPISGHRSVSWYQQTPGQGLQFLFEYFSETQRNKGNFPGRFSGRQFSNSRSEMNVSTLELGDSALYLCASSPTGTGEQYFGPGTRLTVT.

The V call is TRBV30, the J call TRBJ1-2; D is possibly TRBD1 (6 bases). Germline CDR1 and CDR2: GTSNPN and SVGIG (reference sequence). The CDR3 runs to 12 residues. The CDR3 DNA reads TGTGCTACGACGGCAGGGGCAGAGGGCTACACCTTC. It codes for CATTAGAEGYTF.